A selection of T cell receptor beta chains follows, all from one sample in a study of radiotherapy plus CTLA-4 blockade in lung cancer. Sequencing used immunoSEQ multiplex PCR; TCRdb keeps in-frame clones, though not all of them. The top ten clones hold 3.5% of a sample with 43,000 or so clones, around 72% of them seen once. Here the sequenced sample was peripheral blood, taken from a patient treated with radiotherapy plus ipilimumab. The receptors were gathered from a human donor with non-small cell lung cancer who had a complete response to radiotherapy plus ipilimumab. Both conserved end residues are part of each CDR3. D genes are given only for firm matches. Clone size is stated in some rows and not others, as once, few, many or a class when expanded.

>TRBJ1-3|TRBD1|few|TRBV6-6
TGTGCCAGCAGCGTCACAGGGGTCTCTGGAAACACCATATATTTT
CASSVTGVSGNTIYF
>TRBJ2-7|.|.|TRBV9
TGTGCCAGCAGCGTAGCTCAGGGGGGCGAGCAGTACTTC
CASSVAQGGEQYF
>TRBJ2-5|.|.|TRBV18
TGTGCCAGCTCACCACGAAGGGCAGGGGAGGAGACCCAGTACTTC
CASSPRRAGEETQYF
>TRBJ1-1|.|few|TRBV7-9
TGTGCCAGCAGCCCTCGCGATCCACCCGATGAAGCTTTCTTT
CASSPRDPPDEAFF
>TRBJ2-7|.|.|TRBV6-5
TGTGCCAGCAGTTACTCGACAGCCTTTAGCTCCTACGAGCAGTACTTC
CASSYSTAFSSYEQYF
>TRBJ1-2|.|.|TRBV30
TGTGCCCAAACCCCCCAGGGATTTTATGGCTACACCTTC
CAQTPQGFYGYTF
>TRBJ2-2|.|.|TRBV12-5
TGTGCTAGTGGTTTTACCACCGGGACACAGAACACCGGGGAGCTGTTTTTT
CASGFTTGTQNTGELFF
>TRBJ2-3|.|.|TRBV5-1
TGCGCCAGCAGCTTTGTCGCAGATACGCAGTATTTT
CASSFVADTQYF
>TRBJ1-2|.|few|TRBV19
TGTGCCAGTAGTAGCCGACATACTAACTATGGCTACACCTTC
CASSSRHTNYGYTF
>TRBJ1-2|.|.|TRBV30
TGTGCCTGGAGTCCTATCCATGGCTACACCTTC
CAWSPIHGYTF
>TRBJ2-1|.|once|TRBV7-9
TGTGCCAGCAGCCCGAGGACTACAACCTCCTGGGGCAACAATGAGCAGTTCTTC
CASSPRTTTSWGNNEQFF
>TRBJ1-4|.|.|TRBV28
TGTGCCAGCAGTTTTACAGGACCGACTAATGAAAAACTGTTTTTT
CASSFTGPTNEKLFF
>TRBJ2-1|TRBD2|.|TRBV7-2
TGTGCCAGCAGCTTTGTCGCTATGCGGGGGGCCTACAATGAGCAGTTCTTC
CASSFVAMRGAYNEQFF
>TRBJ2-7|TRBD2|.|TRBV4-1
TGCGCCAGCAGCCAAGGGCGGGCTAGCGGGATCTACGAGCAGTACTTC
CASSQGRASGIYEQYF